The clone carrying this T cell receptor (beta chain) was counted only a few times. Its antigen is as yet unknown. TCRdb's table, derived via immunoSEQ multiplex PCR, lists solely in-frame clones and lacks some. The sample has about 800,000 clones, roughly 96% seen once; the top ten hold about 0.21%. Positively selected for CCR7, the CD45RO-negative cells used as naive CD8 cells excluded terminally differentiated effector memory CD45RA+ cells. The data originate from a study of shared clonotypes between healthy human individuals. Study background: The donor pool was made up of a couple of women and a few men aged 18 to 49. Study-level points and caveats: Rarefaction curves obtained for sorted subsets showed sequencing incomplete despite large depth.

The germline V gene encodes CDR1 SNHLY and CDR2 FYNNEI. The CDR3 has 11 amino acids. V was trimmed by 2 bases and J by 7 bases, leaving 2 bases between them. The chain joins TRBV2 to TRBJ2-2; D is unclear. This sequence originates from a man aged 30 to 45 in good health. Sequenced sample: naive CD8+ T cells sorted from blood. CDR3 loop: CASSEHGELFF. CDR3 bases: TGTGCCAGCAGTGAACACGGGGAGCTGTTTTTT.